One sample yielded the 2 T cell receptor beta chains listed below, sequenced in a study of T cell responses to AZD1222 COVID-19 vaccine (dated by TCRdb to the early 2020s). Receptor libraries were prepared by the immunoSEQ multiplex PCR assay. This is the immuneACCESS table as TCRdb keeps it, with only in-frame sequences that have V and J called. A part of the clones is gone; compared with another copy, unresolved V genes explain less than half, and the rest is unexplained. This sample comprises tens of thousands of clones, over 75% of them detected only once. The ten largest clonotypes hold more than 8.5% of the sample. In the paper's terms, the time point label means: baseline before first vaccination. Here the sequenced sample was peripheral blood, taken on day 0 of AZD1222 vaccination. The receptors derive from an adult in good health.

This rearrangement joins TRBV9 to TRBJ2-7; no clear D gene. Trimming took 4 bases from V and 6 from J, leaving 11 bases between them. Germline assignment: CDR1 SGDLS and CDR2 YYNGEE. The CDR3 spans 12 residues. The CDR3 bases are TGTGCCAGCAGCCCCGGCCGCGGCGAGCAGTACTTC. Amino acid sequence: CASSPGRGEQYF.

The CDR3 nucleotides read TGCGCCAGCAGCTTGGAAGGTCGGAGCTCCTATAATTCACCCCTCCACTTT. It specifies CASSLEGRSSYNSPLHF. V and J are TRBV5-1 and TRBJ1-6; no clear D. Trimming took 0 bases from V and 0 from J, leaving 10 bases between them. Germline V gives CDR1 SGHRS, CDR2 YFSETQ. This CDR3 comprises 17 residues.